This T cell receptor (beta chain) was retrieved from a study of regulatory T cells in long-lasting Graves disease. Arm-PCR of CDR3 regions and iRepertoire HTBI primers were used to build TCR beta libraries. TCRdb independently ran MiXCR on the multiplex PCR reads; one entry per CDR3 protein. Of about 240,000 distinct CDR3 sequences listed, 20% to 25% are singletons. Germline V gene lookup returns CDR1 SGHTS and CDR2 YDEGEE. The CDR3 runs to 15 residues. V lost 2 bases to trimming and J lost 6 bases, with 17 bases between them. Points from the study as a whole: Patients with persistent Graves' had lower TCR diversity than newly diagnosed patients. Gene preferences differed: TRBV28, TRBJ1-2, TRBJ2-5 in persistent cases.

Described time point: newly diagnosed GD, antithyroid drugs for less than 3 months. RNA from PBMCs was the source of the TCR library. In regard to this clonotype: The antigen is unknown. A read error is likely here: a far larger clone is one base away.

The starting material was peripheral blood mononuclear cells (PBMCs), obtained at new diagnosis, from a patient treated with antithyroid drugs. The V and J genes are TRBV5-8 and TRBJ1-1, with D maybe TRBD1 (6 bases). The receptor comes from a female donor with Graves disease. CDR3 DNA: TGTGCCAGCAGCTTACGGACAGACGTGGCGGCTGAAGCTTTCTTT. Protein product: CASSLRTDVAAEAFF.